A single sample is the source of the 9 T cell receptor beta chains below, sequenced in a study of blood T cell repertoires in COVID-19. Sequencing was performed with immunoSEQ multiplex PCR; in TCRdb, only in-frame clones are kept and a portion is missing. This sample has a few hundred thousand clones, with less than 90% found just once. Sequenced material: peripheral blood. The receptors were sampled from a man in his 60s with acute or convalescent COVID-19.

As DNA, the CDR3 is TGTGCCAGTAGTAACAGGGCTGGGGCCAACGTCCTGACTTTC. Protein sequence: CASSNRAGANVLTF. The chain recombines TRBV19 with TRBJ2-6; tentative D call: TRBD1 (6 bases). The CDR3 is made up of 14 amino acids. The V gene lost 4 bases and the J gene lost 2 bases, with 6 bases spanning the gap. CDR1 is LNHDA, CDR2 SQIVND, per germline (reference sequence). Together with reference TRBV19 and TRBJ2-6, the CDR3 gives the full variable domain: DGGITQSPKYLFRKEGQNVTLSCEQNLNHDAMYWYRQDPGQGLRLIYYSQIVNDFQKGDIAEGYSVSREKKESFPLTVTSAQKNPTAFYLCASSNRAGANVLTFGAGSRLTVL.

V usage is TRBV4-1 and J usage is TRBJ1-1, with a tentative D call TRBD1 (5 bases). The germline V gene encodes CDR1 MGHRA and CDR2 YSYEKL. The CDR3 length is 15 residues. With 3 bases removed from V and 7 bases from J, the gap between germline ends came to 18 bases. DNA for the CDR3: TGCGCCAGCAGCCAGGGAGGGCAGGGTGGGTTTGAAGCTTTCTTT. This translates into CASSQGGQGGFEAFF.

The CDR3 here is CAISESKGYHGYTF. CDR3 DNA sequence: TGTGCCATCAGTGAGTCAAAGGGGTACCACGGCTACACCTTC. The chain carries TRBV10-3 and TRBJ1-2; D perhaps matches TRBD1 (5 bases). From germline, CDR1 is ENHRY and CDR2 SYGVKD. CDR3 length: 14 residues. V lost 0 bases to trimming and J lost 8 bases, with 13 bases between them.

This clone was found a few times. The V gene is TRBV27, the J gene TRBJ2-1; the D gene is possibly TRBD2 (6 bases). Germline CDR1 is MNHEY and CDR2 is SMNVEV (reference sequence). The CDR3 is 15 amino acids. Trimming took 2 bases from V and 9 from J, leaving 17 bases between them. CDR3 DNA: TGTGCCAGCAGTTTAATGGGGGGTGAGGTTAGTGAGCAGTTCTTC. Translated, it gives CASSLMGGEVSEQFF.

The chain uses TRBV2 and TRBJ2-1, with 15 nucleotides matching TRBD2. V shed 6 bases, J shed 9 bases, and the junction held 9 bases outside the gene matches. There are 16 residues in the CDR3. Germline V lookup: CDR1 SNHLY, CDR2 FYNNEI. This chain's CDR3 is CASRDLGLAGGGEQFF. The CDR3 nucleotides are TGTGCCAGCAGGGATTTGGGACTAGCGGGGGGCGGTGAGCAGTTCTTC.

The rearrangement joins TRBV9 to TRBJ2-3; D unclear. Trimming took 0 bases from V and 9 from J, leaving 14 bases between them. The CDR3 has 14 amino acids. CDR1 is SGDLS and CDR2 is YYNGEE in the germline V gene. The CDR3 nucleotides read TGTGCCAGCAGCGTAGACTCAGGCGCCCGGACGCAGTATTTT. Protein product: CASSVDSGARTQYF.

This chain uses TRBV6-5 with TRBJ2-7; 9 bases match TRBD2. The ends lost 7 bases at V and 2 bases at J; junction bases unmatched: 6. Per the germline V gene, CDR1 is MNHEY and CDR2 is SVGAGI. This CDR3 comprises 14 residues. The CDR3 here is CASTFSGRAYEQYF. The CDR3 DNA follows: TGTGCCAGCACTTTTAGCGGGAGAGCCTACGAGCAGTACTTC.

The chain combines TRBV24-1 with TRBJ2-2; 8 nucleotides agree with TRBD2. V lost 2 bases and J lost 2; bases outside the gene matches: 3. Germline V gene sequence: CDR1 KGHDR, CDR2 SFDVKD. The CDR3 covers 16 residues. The CDR3 nucleotides are TGTGCCACCAGTGATTCGGGACTAGGTAACACCGGGGAGCTGTTTTTT. Amino acids: CATSDSGLGNTGELFF.

The rearrangement uses TRBV5-6 and TRBJ1-2; D is unclear. CDR3 size: 11 residues. V was clipped by 4 bases and J by 8 bases, with 9 bases between them. From germline, CDR1 is SGHDT and CDR2 YYEEEE. The CDR3 is CASSQRTGYTF. CDR3 DNA sequence: TGTGCCAGCAGCCAGCGGACGGGCTACACCTTC.